One and the same sample provided the 24 T cell receptor beta chains below, sequenced in a study of identical twins (dated by TCRdb to 2016 to 2017). The receptor library was made with 5' RACE. The instrument given in TCRdb is Illumina HiSeq 2000. The public reads were run again by TCRdb, first through fastp at Q25 and then through MiXCR, and only productive beta chains were kept. Each CDR3 protein appears once, grouped with its most common genes and DNA. The sample table records approximately 260,000 distinct CDR3 sequences; 11% to 15% of these occur just once. 7% to 9% of the sample is in the top ten clones. Sequencing input: memory (CD45RO+) T cells sorted from blood. The sample's cell subset or site label is to be understood as: CD45RO+ enriched T cells. The receptor set was obtained from a woman under 30 in good health.

This clonotype occurred a few times. The J gene is TRBJ2-7, the V gene TRBV3-1, with 8 bases lining up with TRBD1. V was pared by 8 bases and J by 7 bases, with 10 bases of the junction left unmatched. This CDR3 has 13 residues. From germline, CDR1 is LGHDT and CDR2 YNNKEL (reference sequence). The DNA for the CDR3 is TGTGCCAGCGGTCGGCAGGGGGCTGGGGAGCAGTACTTC. This encodes CASGRQGAGEQYF.

A few counts support this clonotype. The chain has TRBV6-1 and TRBJ2-7; 8 positions agree with TRBD1. Germline V gene lookup returns CDR1 MNHNS and CDR2 SASEGT. The CDR3 length is 14 residues. The junction had 5 bases not matched to a gene; V was cut back by 6 bases and J by 1 base. CDR3 nucleotide sequence: TGTGCCAGCAGGGGGACAGGCGAATCCTACGAGCAGTACTTC. This translates into CASRGTGESYEQYF.

This clonotype has just one count. This CDR3 reads CSARVVGGELFF. The CDR3 nucleotides are TGCAGTGCTAGGGTGGTGGGCGGGGAGCTGTTTTTT. This sequence joins TRBV20-1 and TRBJ2-2, with D uncertain. CDR1 is DFQATT, CDR2 SNEGSKA, per germline (reference sequence). V was clipped by 3 bases and J by 7 bases, with 9 bases between them. The CDR3 has 12 amino acids.

The chain links TRBV10-3 to TRBJ2-5, with 9 bases fitting TRBD2. From germline, CDR1 is ENHRY and CDR2 SYGVKD. The CDR3 spans 16 residues. The ends lost 3 bases at V and 4 bases at J; junction bases unmatched: 9. The CDR3 coding sequence is TGTGCCATCAGTGAAAATAGCGGGAGTGGGGGAGAGACCCAGTACTTC. It encodes CAISENSGSGGETQYF.

The V call is TRBV5-6, the J call TRBJ1-2, with a weak D call TRBD1 (5 bases). Germline V gives CDR1 SGHDT, CDR2 YYEEEE. This CDR3 spans 13 amino acids. V was pared by 1 base and J by 5 bases, with 9 bases between. The CDR3 DNA sequence: TGTGCCAGCAGCTTGTTACAGGTTTATGGCTACACCTTC. This translates into CASSLLQVYGYTF.

This clonotype was observed a handful of times. The chain recombines TRBV5-1 with TRBJ2-5, with D possibly TRBD1 on 5 matching bases. Germline values: CDR1 SGHRS, CDR2 YFSETQ. The CDR3 contains 15 residues. V was clipped by 1 base and J by 2 bases, with 12 bases between them. CDR3 nucleotide sequence: TGCGCCAGCAGCTTGAACTTGGACAATCAAGAGACCCAGTACTTC. Protein product: CASSLNLDNQETQYF.

A few counts support this clonotype. The chain links TRBV12-3 or TRBV12-4 to TRBJ1-6; D remains unclear. The CDR3 runs to 14 residues. The ends were cut back, 4 bases at V and 7 bases at J, with 11 bases in the middle. The CDR3 region has the DNA TGTGCCAGCAGTTCCTGGGAGCTGAATTCACCCCTCCACTTT. Protein product: CASSSWELNSPLHF.

This sequence joins TRBV12-3 or TRBV12-4 and TRBJ2-1; D not certain. CDR3 length equals 13 residues. V was pared by 3 bases and J by 8 bases, with 11 bases between. In DNA, the CDR3 is TGTGCCAGCAGTTTTCGGCCCCTCCATGAGCAGTTCTTC. Its translation: CASSFRPLHEQFF.

The gene calls are TRBV7-3 and TRBJ2-3; D call uncertain. Deletions cut 3 bases from V and 4 bases from J, with 8 bases between. The CDR3 length is 13 residues. Germline assignment: CDR1 SGHTA and CDR2 FQGTGA. CDR3 bases: TGTGCCAGCAGCTTCGGAGTGGCAGATACGCAGTATTTT. Residues: CASSFGVADTQYF.

This clonotype appeared a few times. The rearrangement links TRBV5-4 to TRBJ1-6; TRBD1 matches 10 bases. The trim removed 4 bases at V and 8 bases at J, leaving 6 bases unmatched. The germline V gene has CDR1 SGHNT and CDR2 YYREEE (reference sequence). The CDR3 runs to 15 residues. The CDR3 here is CASSRTGTGDSPLHF. In DNA form, the CDR3 reads TGTGCCAGCAGCAGAACCGGGACAGGGGATTCACCCCTCCACTTT.

The sample holds a few counts of this clonotype. The chain has TRBV29-1 and TRBJ1-5; D unclear. The CDR3 consists of 13 residues. CDR1 and CDR2 from the germline V gene are SQVTM and ANQGSEA. With 0 bases removed from V and 4 bases from J, the gap between germline ends came to 7 bases. The DNA of the CDR3 is TGCAGCGTTGAAGAACAGCCAAATCAGCCCCAGCATTTT. Its translation: CSVEEQPNQPQHF.

This chain links TRBV20-1 with TRBJ2-1; 9 nucleotides line up with TRBD2. CDR1 DFQATT and CDR2 SNEGSKA come from the germline V gene (reference sequence). This CDR3 contains 13 residues. J lost 4 bases, V lost 7 bases, and 5 bases had no gene match. The CDR3 DNA reads TGCAGTGGCGTCCTAGCGGGGTACAATGAGCAGTTCTTC. Its protein is CSGVLAGYNEQFF.

There are many counts of this clonotype. The chain links TRBV11-3 to TRBJ2-2; 8 bases map to TRBD1. Trimming cost V 3 bases and J 1 base; bases outside gene matches: 4. CDR1 and CDR2 (germline): SGHNT, YENEEA. The CDR3 has 16 residues. The CDR3 region is CASSFTGTGNTGELFF. The CDR3 DNA is TGTGCCAGCAGCTTTACCGGGACAGGGAACACCGGGGAGCTGTTTTTT.

The chain's CDR3 is CASSVGLTRGRRSYNEQFF. Here the CDR3 DNA reads TGTGCCAGCAGCGTAGGGCTTACGCGGGGCAGGCGATCCTACAATGAGCAGTTCTTC. The V gene is TRBV9, the J gene TRBJ2-1, with D tentatively TRBD2 (6 bases). V lost 0 bases and J 1 base, leaving 20 bases between the germline ends. The CDR3 has 19 amino acids. Germline values: CDR1 SGDLS, CDR2 YYNGEE.

Only a few counts were recorded for this clonotype. The CDR3 nucleotides read TGCAGTGGCAACAGGGGGCTTTTAGGAGAGACCCAGTACTTC. This translates into CSGNRGLLGETQYF. V usage is TRBV20-1 and J usage is TRBJ2-5; TRBD1 aligns across 9 bases. The CDR3 sequence is 14 residues long. Germline-derived CDR1 and CDR2 are DFQATT and SNEGSKA (reference sequence). The trim removed 7 bases at V and 4 bases at J, leaving 10 bases unmatched.

The gene calls are TRBV11-2 and TRBJ2-7; 12 bases line up with TRBD1. CDR3 length: 15 amino acids. The V gene end was trimmed by 5 bases and the J gene end by 7 bases; junction bases not matched to a gene: 9. CDR1 and CDR2 (germline): SGHAT, FQNNGV. The CDR3 coding sequence is TGTGCCAGCAGCCCCAGGGACAGGGGGCGCGGGGAGCAGTACTTC. Amino acids: CASSPRDRGRGEQYF.

This clonotype was picked up a small number of times. The chain is built from TRBV3-1 and TRBJ1-6; unclear D gene. The CDR3 length is 15 residues. Germline V lookup: CDR1 LGHDT, CDR2 YNNKEL (reference sequence). V lost 0 bases to trimming and J lost 10 bases, with 13 bases between them. CDR3 coding DNA: TGTGCCAGCAGCCAAGAGATTGGCAGCAACTCACCCCTCCACTTT. This encodes CASSQEIGSNSPLHF. Filled out from reference TRBV3-1 and TRBJ1-6, the complete variable domain reads DTAVSQTPKYLVTQMGNDKSIKCEQNLGHDTMYWYKQDSKKFLKIMFSYNNKELIINETVPNRFSPKSPDKAHLNLHINSLELGDSAVYFCASSQEIGSNSPLHFGNGTRLTVT.

In its sample, this clonotype was seen a few times. V usage is TRBV3-1 and J usage is TRBJ2-7; 7 nucleotides agree with TRBD2. The germline V gene has CDR1 LGHDT and CDR2 YNNKEL (reference sequence). The V gene end was trimmed by 3 bases and the J gene end by 2 bases; junction bases not matched to a gene: 7. The length of the CDR3 is 15 residues. CDR3 sequence: CASSQMASGPYEQYF. The CDR3 coding sequence is TGTGCCAGCAGCCAGATGGCTAGCGGACCCTACGAGCAGTACTTC.

The rearrangement uses TRBV9 and TRBJ2-5; 7 positions agree with TRBD1. J was trimmed by 2 bases and V by 0 bases; bases with no gene match: 4. This CDR3 contains 15 residues. Germline CDR1 and CDR2: SGDLS and YYNGEE. The chain's CDR3 is CASSVVGDRQETQYF. CDR3 bases: TGTGCCAGCAGCGTAGTGGGGGACAGACAAGAGACCCAGTACTTC. Looking up the rest from reference TRBV9 and TRBJ2-5 gives the full variable domain: DSGVTQTPKHLITATGQRVTLRCSPRSGDLSVYWYQQSLDQGLQFLIQYYNGEERAKGNILERFSAQQFPDLHSELNLSSLELGDSALYFCASSVVGDRQETQYFGPGTRLLVL.

This clonotype occurred a few times. This chain connects TRBV20-1 to TRBJ1-2; D gene uncertain. Trimming pared 5 bases from V and 0 bases from J, leaving 19 bases between. This CDR3 region has 16 residues. CDR1 is DFQATT and CDR2 is SNEGSKA in the germline V gene (reference sequence). The CDR3, as DNA: TGCAGTGCTTCTGACCTTACAGACTCTACTAACTATGGCTACACCTTC. Translating it yields CSASDLTDSTNYGYTF.

The chain employs TRBV9 and TRBJ1-1; D is possibly TRBD1 (5 bases). The CDR3 sequence is 15 residues long. Germline CDR1 and CDR2: SGDLS and YYNGEE. V was cut by 3 bases and J by 6 bases, with 18 bases left in between. CDR3 in DNA: TGTGCCAGCAGCGCCTTGGGGCAGGGAGCGTCTGAAGCTTTCTTT. This encodes CASSALGQGASEAFF.

This clonotype has more than one count but fewer than ten. The rearrangement joins TRBV7-9 to TRBJ2-1, with D tentatively TRBD2 (6 bases). V lost 7 bases, J lost 4 bases, and 11 bases lay in between. This CDR3 region has 13 residues. Germline CDR1 reads SEHNR; CDR2 reads FQNEAQ (reference sequence). Here the CDR3 reads CASIGTSYNEQFF. CDR3 bases: TGTGCCAGCATCGGGACTTCGTACAATGAGCAGTTCTTC.

The J gene is TRBJ1-1, the V gene TRBV5-1; TRBD1 matches at 9 bases. In germline, CDR1 is SGHRS, CDR2 YFSETQ. The CDR3 consists of 14 residues. Germline trimming cut 2 bases from V and 6 bases from J; bases unmatched to any gene: 5. CDR3 in DNA: TGCGCCAGCAGCTTCATACAGGGGGCAGCTGAAGCTTTCTTT. Protein sequence: CASSFIQGAAEAFF.

The chain has TRBV7-9 and TRBJ2-3; D ambiguous. Looked up from germline, CDR1 is SEHNR and CDR2 is FQNEAQ (reference sequence). The CDR3 runs 12 residues. V was cut by 4 bases and J by 4 bases, with 6 bases left in between. The CDR3 sequence: CASSSLADTQYF. CDR3 DNA sequence: TGTGCCAGCAGCTCACTTGCAGATACGCAGTATTTT. Filled out from reference TRBV7-9 and TRBJ2-3, the complete variable domain reads DTGVSQNPRHKITKRGQNVTFRCDPISEHNRLYWYRQTLGQGPEFLTYFQNEAQLEKSRLLSDRFSAERPKGSFSTLEIQRTEQGDSAMYLCASSSLADTQYFGPGTRLTVL.